These T cell receptor beta chains were read from a single sample in a study of CD8 T cells in ankylosing spondylitis. MiXCR, applied by TCRdb to the 5' RACE reads, yields one record per CDR3 protein. The sample lists under 550,000 distinct CDR3 sequences, roughly 26% occurring once. Sequencing used blood, either unsorted or a sorted T cell fraction (not recorded which). The receptor set was obtained from a male donor with ankylosing spondylitis. The CDR3 runs from the conserved cysteine through the conserved F or W. The D gene is left open where the match is weak. Where a row states a size, it is once, few, many or the class of an expanded clone; other rows omit it.

clone_size: few
v_call: TRBV5-1
j_call: TRBJ2-5
d_call: .
cdr3_aa: CASSLALRGETQYF
cdr3_nt: TGCGCCAGCAGCTTGGCTCTGCGCGGAGAGACCCAGTACTTC

clone_size: .
v_call: TRBV12-3/TRBV12-4
j_call: TRBJ2-7
d_call: .
cdr3_aa: CASSLPGGVYEQYF
cdr3_nt: TGTGCCAGCAGTTTACCTGGGGGCGTGTACGAGCAGTACTTC

clone_size: .
v_call: TRBV3-1
j_call: TRBJ2-5
d_call: TRBD1
cdr3_aa: CASSQDAGQGQTQYF
cdr3_nt: TGTGCCAGCAGCCAAGACGCAGGACAGGGTCAGACCCAGTACTTC

clone_size: few
v_call: TRBV6-1
j_call: TRBJ1-4
d_call: .
cdr3_aa: CASTRAGSNEKLFF
cdr3_nt: TGTGCCAGCACGAGGGCGGGCTCTAATGAAAAACTGTTTTTT

clone_size: .
v_call: TRBV4-2
j_call: TRBJ2-1
d_call: TRBD2
cdr3_aa: CASSQRIAGGLNEQFF
cdr3_nt: TGTGCCAGCAGCCAGCGGATAGCGGGAGGACTCAATGAGCAGTTCTTC

clone_size: few
v_call: TRBV20-1
j_call: TRBJ2-1
d_call: .
cdr3_aa: CSARLQGTEQF
cdr3_nt: TGCAGTGCTAGGTTACAGGGGACTGAGCAGTTC

clone_size: .
v_call: TRBV9
j_call: TRBJ2-7
d_call: .
cdr3_aa: CASSLRHGTLYEQYF
cdr3_nt: TGTGCCAGCAGCCTCCGGCACGGGACTCTCTACGAGCAGTACTTC

clone_size: few
v_call: TRBV11-2
j_call: TRBJ1-1
d_call: .
cdr3_aa: CASSPTGRSEAFF
cdr3_nt: TGTGCCAGCAGCCCCACAGGGAGGTCTGAAGCTTTCTTT

clone_size: many
v_call: TRBV5-6
j_call: TRBJ2-5
d_call: TRBD2
cdr3_aa: CASSLSLAGGAQETQYF
cdr3_nt: TGTGCCAGCAGCTTGTCTCTAGCGGGAGGGGCGCAAGAGACCCAGTACTTC

clone_size: few
v_call: TRBV4-1
j_call: TRBJ1-2
d_call: TRBD1
cdr3_aa: CASSQVGQGSLAGYTF
cdr3_nt: TGCGCCAGCAGCCAAGTGGGACAGGGAAGCCTCGCCGGCTACACCTTC

clone_size: .
v_call: TRBV7-2
j_call: TRBJ2-1
d_call: TRBD2
cdr3_aa: CASSSSGGSSYNEQFF
cdr3_nt: TGTGCCAGCAGCTCTAGCGGAGGAAGCTCCTACAATGAGCAGTTCTTC

clone_size: few
v_call: TRBV20-1
j_call: TRBJ2-7
d_call: .
cdr3_aa: CSARDAQGPYEQYF
cdr3_nt: TGCAGTGCTAGAGATGCCCAGGGCCCCTACGAGCAGTACTTC